Presented here are 8 T cell receptor beta chains from one specimen sequenced in a study of T cells in Graves' hyperthyroidism and ophthalmopathy. There were TCR beta CDR3 regions amplified from RNA transcripts. First-round RT-PCR targeting the TCR CDR3 was performed with the HTBI primer set. A single record per CDR3 protein comes from TCRdb applying MiXCR to the multiplex PCR reads. The repertoire holds 530,000 or so distinct CDR3 sequences, with just over 45% as singletons. The material sequenced was peripheral blood or thyroid tissue (not recorded which). All receptors come from a woman in her late teens or twenties with Graves' hyperthyroidism.

The genes are TRBV2 and TRBJ2-3; D is possibly TRBD2 (5 bases). Germline loops: CDR1 SNHLY, CDR2 FYNNEI. V was shortened by 7 bases and J by 1 base, with 12 bases between the two germline ends. The CDR3 extends over 14 amino acids. CDR3 sequence: CASNLREGTDTQYF. DNA of the CDR3: TGTGCCAGCAATCTCCGGGAAGGCACAGATACGCAGTATTTT.

V usage is TRBV7-2 and J usage is TRBJ2-7, with TRBD2 matching 12 bases. Per the germline V gene, CDR1 is SGHTA and CDR2 is FQGNSA. This CDR3 comprises 16 residues. The V and J ends lost 5 bases and 7 bases, in that order; junction bases with no gene match: 12. The CDR3 loop is CASSKLAGGGRQEQYF. In DNA form, the CDR3 reads TGTGCCAGCAGCAAACTAGCGGGAGGAGGACGCCAAGAGCAGTACTTC.

This clonotype was observed at least ten times. The chain joins TRBV20-1 to TRBJ2-7; the match to TRBD2 covers 7 bases. There are 15 residues in the CDR3. Germline assignment: CDR1 DFQATT and CDR2 SNEGSKA (reference sequence). V shed 0 bases and J 1 base; nucleotides not matched to a gene: 6. Written as DNA, the CDR3 is TGCAGTGCTAGAGACCGAGCGGGACTTTCCTACGAGCAGTACTTC. Translating gives CSARDRAGLSYEQYF.

In this sample, this clonotype turned up many times. CDR3 region: CASSAGQGAYGYTF. CDR3 DNA: TGTGCCAGCAGCGCCGGACAGGGGGCTTACGGCTACACCTTC. The chain recombines TRBV9 with TRBJ1-2; TRBD1 aligns across 11 bases. The trim removed 3 bases at V and 8 bases at J, leaving 6 bases unmatched. The CDR3 has 14 residues. Germline values: CDR1 SGDLS, CDR2 YYNGEE.

This clonotype was seen more than once but under ten times. V usage is TRBV7-9 and J usage is TRBJ1-6; 7 bases are shared with TRBD1. The CDR3 loop spans 14 amino acids. The germline gives CDR1 SEHNR, CDR2 FQNEAQ (reference sequence). V gave up 1 base and J gave up 10 bases; unmatched junction bases: 4. The CDR3 is CASSLGTGRSPLHF. The CDR3 bases are TGTGCCAGCAGCTTAGGGACAGGCCGGTCACCCCTCCACTTT.

This chain joins TRBV7-9 and TRBJ1-2, with D possibly being TRBD1 (6 bases). CDR3 length equals 13 residues. Trimming left V 4 bases short and J 6 bases short, with 12 bases between. CDR1 and CDR2 from the germline V gene are SEHNR and FQNEAQ (reference sequence). CDR3 nucleotide sequence: TGTGCCAGCAGCTCCGGGACAAGGGATGGCTACACCTTC. This translates into CASSSGTRDGYTF.

This clonotype was observed a handful of times. V gene TRBV9 combines with J gene TRBJ2-7, with 8 nucleotides matching TRBD2. This CDR3 contains 16 residues. J lost 4 bases, V lost 3 bases, and 12 bases had no gene match. Per germline, CDR1 SGDLS and CDR2 YYNGEE. The CDR3 DNA sequence: TGTGCCAGCAGCGGGACCTCGGGGCGGGAGGTTTACGAGCAGTACTTC. Residues: CASSGTSGREVYEQYF.

This clonotype was recorded at least ten times. This chain connects TRBV29-1 to TRBJ1-4; D is ambiguous. Trimming left V 6 bases short and J 4 bases short, with 9 bases between. The CDR3 runs 12 residues. CDR1 is SQVTM and CDR2 is ANQGSEA in the germline V gene. Written as DNA, the CDR3 is TGCAGCGTCCGACCAGATAATGAAAAACTGTTTTTT. Its protein product is CSVRPDNEKLFF.